This TCR beta chain was observed in a study of T cell changes during pregnancy in multiple sclerosis. Germline values: CDR1 SGHDT, CDR2 YYEEEE. CDR3 size: 11 residues. Between the trimmed V and J ends, which lost 3 bases and 5 bases, there was a span of 5 bases. TCRdb's copy holds only in-frame clones and misses some; the assay was immunoSEQ multiplex PCR. The repertoire consists of around 56,000 clones, with 90% to 95% occurring once and the leading ten covering approximately 0.8%. The starting material was CD4+ T cells from peripheral blood mononuclear cells, obtained in the first trimester of pregnancy. This TCR was sampled from a female donor with multiple sclerosis, enrolled in a pregnancy study. The chain recombines TRBV5-6 with TRBJ1-2; D remains ambiguous. The CDR3, as DNA: TGTGCCAGCAGCTCACTATATGGCTACACCTTC. Its protein is CASSSLYGYTF.